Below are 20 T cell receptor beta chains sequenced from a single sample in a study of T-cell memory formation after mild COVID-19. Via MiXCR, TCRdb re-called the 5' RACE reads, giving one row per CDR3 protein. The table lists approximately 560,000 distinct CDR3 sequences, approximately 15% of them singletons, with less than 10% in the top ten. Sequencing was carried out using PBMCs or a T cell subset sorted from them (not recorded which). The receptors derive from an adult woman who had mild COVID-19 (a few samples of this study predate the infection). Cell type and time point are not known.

The CDR3 region is CASSLSTRQSMNTEAFF. DNA for the CDR3: TGTGCCAGCAGCTTATCAACCAGACAGTCTATGAACACTGAAGCTTTCTTT. The chain joins TRBV7-6 to TRBJ1-1; possible D gene TRBD1, 5 bases. The germline V and J ends were trimmed by 2 bases and 0 bases, with 16 bases remaining between them. The germline CDR1 and CDR2 sequences are SGHVS and FNYEAQ. There are 17 residues in the CDR3. The full variable domain, with the rest looked up from reference TRBV7-6 and TRBJ1-1, is GAGVSQSPRYKVTKRGQDVALRCDPISGHVSLYWYRQALGQGPEFLTYFNYEAQQDKSGLPNDRFSAERPEGSISTLTIQRTEQRDSAMYRCASSLSTRQSMNTEAFFGQGTRLTVV.

The CDR3 sequence is CASSSIVGVEDEQYF. DNA of the CDR3: TGTGCCAGCAGCTCCATCGTAGGGGTTGAAGACGAGCAGTACTTC. V is TRBV7-9 and J is TRBJ2-7; maybe TRBD1 (5 bases). Looked up from germline, CDR1 is SEHNR and CDR2 is FQNEAQ (reference sequence). The CDR3 sequence is 15 residues long. The V and J ends lost 4 bases and 5 bases respectively, with 18 bases between them.

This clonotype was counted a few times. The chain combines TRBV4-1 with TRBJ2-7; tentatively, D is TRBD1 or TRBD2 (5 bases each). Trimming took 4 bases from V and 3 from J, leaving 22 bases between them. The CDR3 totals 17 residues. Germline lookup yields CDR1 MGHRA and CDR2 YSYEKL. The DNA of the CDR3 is TGCGCCAGCAGCCCAACGGGGACCCGGGGCGGGTACTACGAGCAGTACTTC. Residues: CASSPTGTRGGYYEQYF.

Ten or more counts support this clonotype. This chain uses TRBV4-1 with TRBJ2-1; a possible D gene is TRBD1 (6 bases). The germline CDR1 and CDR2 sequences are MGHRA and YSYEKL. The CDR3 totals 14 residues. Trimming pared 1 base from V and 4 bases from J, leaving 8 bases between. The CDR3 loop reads CASSQVGGYNEQFF. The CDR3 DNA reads TGCGCCAGCAGCCAAGTAGGGGGATACAATGAGCAGTTCTTC.

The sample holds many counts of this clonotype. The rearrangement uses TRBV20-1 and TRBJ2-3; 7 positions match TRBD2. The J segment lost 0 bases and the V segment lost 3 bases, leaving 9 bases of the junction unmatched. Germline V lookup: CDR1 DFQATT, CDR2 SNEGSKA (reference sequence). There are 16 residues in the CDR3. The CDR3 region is CSASPLAVASTDTQYF. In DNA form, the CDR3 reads TGCAGTGCTAGTCCCCTAGCGGTTGCTAGCACAGATACGCAGTATTTT.

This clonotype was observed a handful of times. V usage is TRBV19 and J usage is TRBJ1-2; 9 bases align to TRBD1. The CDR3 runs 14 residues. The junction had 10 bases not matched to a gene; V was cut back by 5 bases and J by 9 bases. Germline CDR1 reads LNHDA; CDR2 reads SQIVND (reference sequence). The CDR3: CASSLTGGAMSYTF. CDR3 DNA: TGTGCCAGTAGTTTAACAGGGGGCGCTATGAGCTACACCTTC.

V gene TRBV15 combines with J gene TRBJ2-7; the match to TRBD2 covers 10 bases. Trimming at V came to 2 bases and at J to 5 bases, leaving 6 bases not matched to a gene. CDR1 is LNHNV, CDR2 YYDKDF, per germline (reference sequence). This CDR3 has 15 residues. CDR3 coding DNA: TGTGCCACCAGCAGACGAAGCGGGGGGGCAGACGAGCAGTACTTC. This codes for CATSRRSGGADEQYF. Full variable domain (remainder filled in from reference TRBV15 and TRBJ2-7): DAMVIQNPRYQVTQFGKPVTLSCSQTLNHNVMYWYQQKSSQAPKLLFHYYDKDFNNEADTPDNFQSRRPNTSFCFLDIRSPGLGDTAMYLCATSRRSGGADEQYFGPGTRLTVT.

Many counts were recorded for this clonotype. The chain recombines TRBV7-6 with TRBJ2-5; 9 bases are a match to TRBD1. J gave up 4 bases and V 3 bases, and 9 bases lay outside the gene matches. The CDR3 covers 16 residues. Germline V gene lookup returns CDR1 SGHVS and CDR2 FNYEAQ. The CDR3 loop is CASSFFARTGVETQYF. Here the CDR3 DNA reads TGTGCCAGCAGCTTTTTCGCCCGGACAGGGGTAGAGACCCAGTACTTC.

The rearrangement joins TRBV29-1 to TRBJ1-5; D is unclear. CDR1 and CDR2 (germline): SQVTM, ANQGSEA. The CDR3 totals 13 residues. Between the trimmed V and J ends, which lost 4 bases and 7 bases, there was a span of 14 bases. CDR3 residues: CSVAEGVGQPQHF. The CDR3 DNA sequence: TGCAGCGTTGCTGAGGGAGTGGGACAGCCCCAGCATTTT.

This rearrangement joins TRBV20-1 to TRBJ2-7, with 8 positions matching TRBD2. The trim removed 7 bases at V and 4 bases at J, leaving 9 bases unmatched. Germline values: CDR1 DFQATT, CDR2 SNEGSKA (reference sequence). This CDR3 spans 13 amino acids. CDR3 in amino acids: CSGSGRHPYEQYF. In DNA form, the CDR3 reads TGCAGTGGGAGCGGGAGACACCCTTACGAGCAGTACTTC.

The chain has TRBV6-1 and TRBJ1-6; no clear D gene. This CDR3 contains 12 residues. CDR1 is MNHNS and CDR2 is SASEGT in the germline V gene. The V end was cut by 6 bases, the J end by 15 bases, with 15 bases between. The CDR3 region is CASRDSPQSLHF. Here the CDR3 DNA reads TGTGCCAGCAGAGACTCCCCTCAGAGCCTCCACTTT.

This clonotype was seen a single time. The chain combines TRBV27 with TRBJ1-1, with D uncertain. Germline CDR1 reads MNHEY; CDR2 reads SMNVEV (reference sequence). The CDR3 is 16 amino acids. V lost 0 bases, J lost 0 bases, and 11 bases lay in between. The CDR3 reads CASSLSFGGMNTEAFF. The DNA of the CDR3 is TGTGCCAGCAGTTTATCATTCGGTGGAATGAACACTGAAGCTTTCTTT.

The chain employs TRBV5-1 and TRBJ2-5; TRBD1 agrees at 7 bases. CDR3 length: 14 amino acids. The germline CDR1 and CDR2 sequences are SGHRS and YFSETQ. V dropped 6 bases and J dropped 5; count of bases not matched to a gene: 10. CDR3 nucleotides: TGCGCCAGCACCCCGACAGGGCCTAGGGAGACCCAGTACTTC. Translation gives CASTPTGPRETQYF.

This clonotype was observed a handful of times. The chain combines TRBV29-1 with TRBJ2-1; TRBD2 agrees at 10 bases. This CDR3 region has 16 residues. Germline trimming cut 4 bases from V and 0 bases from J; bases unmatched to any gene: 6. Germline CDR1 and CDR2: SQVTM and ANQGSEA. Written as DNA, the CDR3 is TGCAGCGTTGCCTTTTCTAGCGGGAGCTCCTACAATGAGCAGTTCTTC. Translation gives CSVAFSSGSSYNEQFF.

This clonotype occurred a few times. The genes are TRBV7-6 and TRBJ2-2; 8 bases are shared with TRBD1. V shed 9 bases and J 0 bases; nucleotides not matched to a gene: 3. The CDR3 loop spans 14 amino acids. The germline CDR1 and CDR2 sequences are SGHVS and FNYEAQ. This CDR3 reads CASDRGPNTGELFF. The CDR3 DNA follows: TGTGCCAGTGACAGGGGTCCGAACACCGGGGAGCTGTTTTTT.

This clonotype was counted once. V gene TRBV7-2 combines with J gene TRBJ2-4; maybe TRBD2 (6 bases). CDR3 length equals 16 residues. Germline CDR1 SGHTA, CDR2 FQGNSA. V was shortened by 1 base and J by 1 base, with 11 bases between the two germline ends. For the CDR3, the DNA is TGTGCCAGCAGCTTAGGTTATGGGGGGGCCAAAAACATTCAGTACTTC. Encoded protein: CASSLGYGGAKNIQYF.

The CDR3 sequence is CASSYSNGGINYGYTF. CDR3 in DNA: TGTGCCAGCAGTTACTCGAACGGAGGGATCAACTATGGCTACACCTTC. V and J are TRBV6-5 and TRBJ1-2; no firm D call. CDR1 is MNHEY and CDR2 is SVGAGI in the germline V gene. V lost 0 bases to trimming and J lost 2 bases, with 13 bases between them. The CDR3 has 16 amino acids.

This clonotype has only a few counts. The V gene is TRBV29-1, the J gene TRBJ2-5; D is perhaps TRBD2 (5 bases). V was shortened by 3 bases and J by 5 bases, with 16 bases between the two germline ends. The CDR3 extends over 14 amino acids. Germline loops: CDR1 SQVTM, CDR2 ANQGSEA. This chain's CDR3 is CSVDKLAPAETQYF. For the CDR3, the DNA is TGCAGCGTTGATAAGCTAGCCCCCGCGGAGACCCAGTACTTC.

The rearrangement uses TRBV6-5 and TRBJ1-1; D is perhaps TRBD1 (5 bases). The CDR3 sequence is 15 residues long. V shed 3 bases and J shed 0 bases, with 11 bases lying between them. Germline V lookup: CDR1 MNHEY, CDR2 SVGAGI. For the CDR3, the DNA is TGTGCCAGCAGTTATGGGGGGTGGATGAACACTGAAGCTTTCTTT. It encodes CASSYGGWMNTEAFF.

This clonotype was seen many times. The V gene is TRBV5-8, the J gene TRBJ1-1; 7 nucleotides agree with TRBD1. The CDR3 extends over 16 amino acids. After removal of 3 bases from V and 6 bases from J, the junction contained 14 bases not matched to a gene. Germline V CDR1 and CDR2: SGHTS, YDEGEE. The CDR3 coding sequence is TGTGCCAGCAGCTCGTCTCACCAGGGGGTTCTTGCTGAAGCTTTCTTT. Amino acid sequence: CASSSSHQGVLAEAFF.